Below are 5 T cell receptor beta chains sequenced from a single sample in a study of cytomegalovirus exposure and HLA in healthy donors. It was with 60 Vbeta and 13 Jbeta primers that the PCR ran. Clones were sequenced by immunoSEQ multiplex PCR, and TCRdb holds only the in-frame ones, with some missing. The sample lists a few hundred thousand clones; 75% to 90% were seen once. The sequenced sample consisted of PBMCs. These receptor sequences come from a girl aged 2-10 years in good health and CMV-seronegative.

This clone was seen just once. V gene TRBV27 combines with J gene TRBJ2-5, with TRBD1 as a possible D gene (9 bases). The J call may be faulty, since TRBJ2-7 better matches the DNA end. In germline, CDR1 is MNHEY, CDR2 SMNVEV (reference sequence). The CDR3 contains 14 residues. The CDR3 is CASIAGQGSYEQYF. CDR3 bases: TGTGCCAGCATAGCGGGACAGGGTTCCTACGAGCAGTACTTC.

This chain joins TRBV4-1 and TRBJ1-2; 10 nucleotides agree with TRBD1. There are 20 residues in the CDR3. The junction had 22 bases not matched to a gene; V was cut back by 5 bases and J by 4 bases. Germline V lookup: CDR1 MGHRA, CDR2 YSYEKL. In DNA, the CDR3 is TGCGCCAGCAGCTTAAAACTTGCCGGGACAGGGGAGGCTGGTAGCTATGGCTACACCTTC. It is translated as CASSLKLAGTGEAGSYGYTF.

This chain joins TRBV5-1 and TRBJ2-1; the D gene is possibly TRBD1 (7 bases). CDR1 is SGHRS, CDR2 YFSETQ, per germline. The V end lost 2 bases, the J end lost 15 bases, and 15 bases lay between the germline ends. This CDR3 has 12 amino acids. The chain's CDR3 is CASSFQGGSSFF. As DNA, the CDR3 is TGCGCCAGCAGCTTTCAGGGGGGAAGTTCGTTCTTC.

CDR3 DNA sequence: TGTGCCAGCAGCTCATACCCCGGACAGGGGAGGGGAGAGCAGTACTTC. It yields the protein CASSSYPGQGRGEQYF. The rearrangement links TRBV7-2 to TRBJ2-7, with 9 nucleotides matching TRBD1. Germline CDR1 is SGHTA and CDR2 is FQGNSA. This CDR3 contains 16 residues. The ends lost 4 bases at V and 7 bases at J; junction bases unmatched: 14.

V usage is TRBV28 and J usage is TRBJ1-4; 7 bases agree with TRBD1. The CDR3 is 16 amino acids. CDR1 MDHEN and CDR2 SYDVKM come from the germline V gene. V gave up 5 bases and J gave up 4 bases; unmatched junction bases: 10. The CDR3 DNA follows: TGTGCCAGCAGTGGGACAGTGAGGATCCATAATGAAAAACTGTTTTTT. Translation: CASSGTVRIHNEKLFF.